The sequence of this T cell receptor beta chain was determined in a study of shared clonotypes between healthy human individuals. Here immunoSEQ multiplex PCR was the method, and the copy in TCRdb shows in-frame clones only, minus some. The sample has 2,500,000 or so clones; just under 95% are singletons. A note on this clone: Other DNA sequences in this specimen translate into the identical CDR3.

The CDR3 contains 13 residues. Germline CDR1 KGHSH, CDR2 LQKENI. V lost 2 bases and J lost 2, with 6 bases in between. The sequence derives from a man in his late teens or twenties in good health. Some clones in this sample may be carry-over from other donors' samples. The material sequenced was naive CD4+ T cells from PBMCs. Subset meaning: CD45RA+ positively selected. This chain links TRBV18 with TRBJ2-5; no clear D. DNA for the CDR3: TGTGCCAGCTCACCAGGGGATCAAGAGACCCAGTACTTC. It yields the protein CASSPGDQETQYF.